Sequencing of this TCR beta chain was carried out in a study of blood T cell repertoires in COVID-19. Original handling: Quantification of nucleated cells was approximated via reference gene primer amplification. Generated by immunoSEQ multiplex PCR, the TCRdb table keeps only in-frame clones and is missing some. D and trimming were read from the DNA, whereas the V and J calls and clone size are those reported in that table. The sample has around 180,000 clones, roughly 75% seen once. Trimming cost V 1 base and J 6 bases, with 15 bases left between them. The CDR3 spans 15 residues. Germline CDR1 is SNHLY and CDR2 is FYNNEI.

Sequencing was carried out using peripheral blood. V is TRBV2 and J is TRBJ1-1, with D perhaps TRBD1 (5 bases). The TCR sequence derives from a man in his sixties or seventies with active or convalescent COVID-19. The CDR3 region is CASSEERIRGAEAFF. As DNA, the CDR3 is TGTGCCAGCAGTGAAGAAAGGATTCGGGGGGCTGAAGCTTTCTTT. The whole variable domain, filled in from reference TRBV2 and TRBJ1-1, reads EPEVTQTPSHQVTQMGQEVILRCVPISNHLYFYWYRQILGQKVEFLVSFYNNEISEKSEIFDDQFSVERPDGSNFTLKIRSTKLEDSAMYFCASSEERIRGAEAFFGQGTRLTVV.